These T cell receptor beta chains were read from a single sample in a study of patients and donors after allogeneic stem cell transplantation. From the RT-PCR reads, TCRdb called clonotypes with MiXCR, one entry per CDR3 protein. The data contain some 960,000 distinct CDR3 sequences, under 20% of them singletons. Sequenced input: blood, either unsorted or a sorted T cell fraction (not recorded which). Receptor source: a human donor who was either an allogeneic HSCT recipient or a stem cell or donor lymphocyte infusion donor (not recorded which). It is not recorded whose cells these are; they may come from a transplant donor. The CDR3 runs from the conserved cysteine through the conserved F or W. The D gene is left open where the match is weak. Size is stated for part of the rows, as once, few or many counts, or as a class when the clone is expanded.

abundance	v_gene	j_gene	d_gene	CDR3nt	CDR3aa
-	TRBV2	TRBJ2-2	-	TGTGCCAGCACCCGGGAGCAACCCCTCGGACCCGGGGAGCTGTTTTTT	CASTREQPLGPGELFF
-	TRBV24-1	TRBJ2-3	-	TGTGCCACCAGTGATCCGATATACACAGATACGCAGTATTTT	CATSDPIYTDTQYF
many	TRBV10-3	TRBJ2-3	-	TGTGCCATCTCCCTAGGGGAGGATACGCAGTATTTT	CAISLGEDTQYF
-	TRBV20-1	TRBJ2-3	TRBD1	TGCAGTGCTAGTCCCCCAGGGGGACCTAGCACAGATACGCAGTATTTT	CSASPPGGPSTDTQYF
few	TRBV6-1	TRBJ1-1	-	TGTGCCAGCAGCCGTGGGGGACCGGGACGGGAAGCTTTCTTT	CASSRGGPGREAFF
few	TRBV5-6	TRBJ1-2	-	TGTGCCAGCAGCGAAGGACAAGACTATGGCTACACCTTC	CASSEGQDYGYTF
few	TRBV12-3/TRBV12-4	TRBJ1-1	TRBD1	TGTGCCAGCAGTCCCAGGACAGGAAGGGGGGTCACTGAAGCTTTCTTT	CASSPRTGRGVTEAFF
few	TRBV29-1	TRBJ1-1	-	TGCAGCGTTGAGGCACGAAACGCCCGATGGAACACTGAAGCTTTCTTT	CSVEARNARWNTEAFF
few	TRBV5-1	TRBJ2-7	-	TGCGCCAGCAGAACCGGGACGCCCAGCTCCTACGAGCAGTACTTC	CASRTGTPSSYEQYF
few	TRBV20-1	TRBJ1-6	TRBD1	TGCAGTGCTAGAGGGACCCAGGGGGATAATTCACCCCTCCACTTT	CSARGTQGDNSPLHF
-	TRBV20-1	TRBJ2-7	-	TGCAGTGCTAGAGGCCCTACGGGATACGAGCAGTACTTC	CSARGPTGYEQYF
few	TRBV20-1	TRBJ2-1	-	TGCAGTGCTACCGGGGCTAGCAAGTGGGCGTTCTTC	CSATGASKWAFF
many	TRBV12-3/TRBV12-4	TRBJ1-5	-	TGTGCCAGCAGTTCCTCCGAACCTCAGGGAGTGGACAATCAGCCCCAGCATTTT	CASSSSEPQGVDNQPQHF
-	TRBV12-3/TRBV12-4	TRBJ2-1	TRBD2	TGTGCCAGCAGTCCGCACGGGACTAGCGGGGGTGAGCAGTTCTTC	CASSPHGTSGGEQFF
few	TRBV12-3/TRBV12-4	TRBJ2-3	-	TGTGCCAGCAGTCTTGGGACTTCCCTGGTCGCAGATACGCAGTATTTT	CASSLGTSLVADTQYF
few	TRBV7-3	TRBJ1-5	TRBD1	TGTGCCAGCAGCCAGGGGGCGAGCCAGCCCCAGCATTTT	CASSQGASQPQHF
few	TRBV5-1	TRBJ2-7	TRBD2	TGCGCCAGCAGCTTGGCCGATCAGCGGGAGTCCTACGAGCAGTACTTC	CASSLADQRESYEQYF
-	TRBV30	TRBJ1-5	-	TGTGCCTGGTCCGCGGATATGGCCAATCAGCCCCAGCATTTT	CAWSADMANQPQHF
few	TRBV12-3/TRBV12-4	TRBJ2-4	TRBD2	TGTGCCAGCAGAAAACTAGCGGGGGGCGGGATAGCCAAAAACATTCAGTACTTC	CASRKLAGGGIAKNIQYF
-	TRBV29-1	TRBJ2-5	TRBD1	TGCAGCGTGAGGCGGGGGACAGGGGGCCGAGGCGAGACCCAGTACTTC	CSVRRGTGGRGETQYF
-	TRBV4-3	TRBJ2-5	-	TGCGCCAGCAGCCAAGATCGGTTTACGGGGGCCAGTGAAGAGACCCAGTACTTC	CASSQDRFTGASEETQYF
-	TRBV27	TRBJ2-1	-	TGTGCCAGCAGTTTTGATAATAGCGCAAACAATGAGCAGTTCTTC	CASSFDNSANNEQFF
-	TRBV5-1	TRBJ2-7	-	TGCGCCAGCAGCCAGGGAATCACCTACGAGCAGTACTTC	CASSQGITYEQYF
-	TRBV12-2	TRBJ1-5	-	TGTGCAAGTCGCTTAGTTGCGGTACGCCAGCCCCAGCATTTT	CASRLVAVRQPQHF
-	TRBV20-1	TRBJ2-1	-	TGCAGTGCTAAGTGGGGACCGCCGAGCTCCTACAATGAGCAGTTCTTC	CSAKWGPPSSYNEQFF
few	TRBV6-2/TRBV6-3	TRBJ1-6	TRBD1	TGTGCCAGCACAGTGGACAGGGGCCGCCCAATGAATTCACCCCTCCACTTT	CASTVDRGRPMNSPLHF
-	TRBV5-1	TRBJ1-2	-	TGCGCCAGCAGCTTTGGACGGACCACCTCTAACTATGGCTACACCTTC	CASSFGRTTSNYGYTF
-	TRBV20-1	TRBJ1-5	-	TGCAGTGCTAGCCCCCCACTCCTAGGGGGCAATCAGCCCCAGCATTTT	CSASPPLLGGNQPQHF
few	TRBV7-3	TRBJ2-5	TRBD2	TGTGCCAGCAGCTTAGGCCTTCTGCGGGAGGCTAAAAAGGAGACCCAGTACTTC	CASSLGLLREAKKETQYF
few	TRBV3-1	TRBJ2-5	TRBD2	TGTGCCAGCAGCCAAGATAAGCTAGCGGGGGGGGAAGAGACCCAGTACTTC	CASSQDKLAGGEETQYF
few	TRBV6-2/TRBV6-3	TRBJ2-7	TRBD2	TGTGCCAGCAGCCCCTCTTTAGCGGGGGTGCACGAGCAGTACTTC	CASSPSLAGVHEQYF
few	TRBV7-9	TRBJ1-3	-	TGTGCCAGCAGAAGACAAGGGGGGCCTGGAAACACCATATATTTT	CASRRQGGPGNTIYF
-	TRBV7-8	TRBJ2-7	-	TGTGCCAGCAGCTCCAGGGGTTCGGGCGAGCAGTACTTC	CASSSRGSGEQYF
-	TRBV7-3	TRBJ2-1	-	TGTGCCAGCAACAAGTTGGGCTCTTTAGTTCAGTTCTTC	CASNKLGSLVQFF
few	TRBV27	TRBJ2-1	TRBD1	TGTGCCAGCACCTTTTCCCTTGGACAGGGAGTGAATGAGCAGTTCTTC	CASTFSLGQGVNEQFF
-	TRBV20-1	TRBJ2-3	-	TGCAGTGCTAGAGATCTGAGCGGGAGCACAGATACGCAGTATTTT	CSARDLSGSTDTQYF